The T cell receptor (beta chain) under discussion was sequenced for a study of shared clonotypes between healthy human individuals. Regarding the study as a whole: Clonotype sharing among donors likely depends on sequencing depth.

Profiling relied on immunoSEQ multiplex PCR, and the TCRdb table lists in-frame clones only, not all of them. This sample has over 400,000 clones, with over 70% found just once. The V gene's germline CDR1 is WSHSY and CDR2 SAAADI. This CDR3 is built from 14 residues. In regard to this clone: Its target is not known. It differs at one base from a far larger clone, so likely a read error.

Material: PBMCs. This sequence originates from a woman aged 35 to 49 in good health. Some clones in this sample may be carry-over from other donors' samples. The chain carries TRBV10-2 and TRBJ2-2; D is perhaps TRBD1 (5 bases). CDR3 in amino acids: CASKKDTNTWELFF. DNA of the CDR3: TGCGCCAGCAAGAAGGACACCAACACCTGGGAGCTGTTTTTT.